A selection of T cell receptor beta chains follows, all from one sample in a study of cytomegalovirus exposure and HLA in healthy donors. Libraries were prepared by immunoSEQ multiplex PCR; TCRdb keeps only in-frame clonotypes and omits some of them. The sample includes under 200,000 clones, 70% to 90% of them seen just once. Sequenced input: PBMCs. All receptors come from a woman in her late teens or twenties in good health and CMV-seronegative. CDR3s leave out the opening cysteine and the closing phenylalanine or tryptophan.

v_call	j_call	cdr3_aa
TRBV10-3	TRBJ2-2	AISAQVNTGELF
TRBV25-1	.	ASSEYGGRNSYEQY
TRBV5-6	TRBJ1-1	ASSNGQVRYTEAF
TRBV6-4	TRBJ2-1	ASSFSGRNNEQF
TRBV19	TRBJ2-7	ASSIQGASSYEQY
TRBV19	TRBJ2-3	ASSNPRLAATDTQY
TRBV9	TRBJ1-1	ASSDHRGGEAF
TRBV5-1	TRBJ2-1	ASSFPGQPYNEQF
TRBV19	TRBJ2-5	ASSPGTSETQY
TRBV4-3	TRBJ2-1	ASSQDLAGGSEQF
TRBV2	TRBJ2-7	ASSDTRSYEQY
TRBV7-7	TRBJ2-3	ASSPTGGPYTDTQY
TRBV5-1	TRBJ2-3	ASSFSRDTQY
TRBV6-1	TRBJ2-3	ASSEARLAGDARFPTDTQY
TRBV4-3	TRBJ2-1	ASSQDRDRGNEQF
TRBV7-6	TRBJ2-7	ASSLVQGAAEQY
TRBV6-5	TRBJ1-1	ASSHRDFTEAF
TRBV15	TRBJ2-7	ATSRTTSFSHEQY
TRBV7-3	TRBJ2-1	ASSLHPSYLDNEQF
TRBV7-8	TRBJ2-3	ASSLEGRTDTQY
TRBV6-5	TRBJ1-1	ASSVGTENTEAF
TRBV7-3	TRBJ2-3	ASSVTGVYTDTQY
TRBV6-4	TRBJ1-5	ASSDRGGPDEPQH
TRBV6-5	TRBJ1-5	ASGQGNNQPQH
TRBV7-9	TRBJ1-1	SSSLATGRMEGAF
TRBV5-1	TRBJ1-2	ASSPGQTLNYGYT
TRBV6-1	TRBJ1-2	ASSESQGAYGYT
TRBV7-9	TRBJ2-7	ASTRNRGDYEQY
TRBV6-6	TRBJ1-1	ASNPSGGGTEAF
TRBV9	TRBJ2-7	ASSVEGGGKDEQY
TRBV4-1	TRBJ1-2	ASSPKPDSRGYT
TRBV11-3	TRBJ2-2	ASSFSPGGLLPPGSCF
TRBV5-6	TRBJ2-5	ASSPAVRGGETQY
TRBV20-1	TRBJ1-1	SARNTEAF
TRBV30	TRBJ1-5	AWSGTGENQPQH
TRBV5-1	TRBJ2-7	ASSLGQGITYEQY
TRBV7-9	TRBJ2-3	ASSPASDTQY
TRBV21-1	TRBJ2-7	ASREDPERYYEQY
TRBV5-4	TRBJ1-1	ASSSGRAGVTEAF
TRBV2	TRBJ2-7	ASTSAGNYEQY
TRBV4-3	TRBJ1-1	ASSPAGTVEAF
TRBV28	TRBJ1-1	ASSYPGGPTEAF
TRBV18	TRBJ2-1	ASSPWASGDNEQF
TRBV5-4	TRBJ2-7	ASSLVTSGKKEQY
TRBV5-4	TRBJ1-2	ASSLQEANYGYT
TRBV2	TRBJ2-5	ASSEPVETQY
TRBV4-3	TRBJ1-1	ASSQERQGARLYTEAF
TRBV5-6	TRBJ2-1	ASSRARDSVPNEQF
TRBV28	TRBJ2-7	ASSYPRDRGSYEQY
TRBV18	TRBJ2-7	ASSPATSGRGEQY
TRBV6-5	TRBJ1-5	ASSYSEGRQPQH
TRBV28	TRBJ2-5	ASSFDSIGGTQY
TRBV7-8	TRBJ1-1	ASSGGTGGPNTEAF
TRBV28	TRBJ1-1	ASSRSGIQRNSEAF